A single count supports the clone carrying this T cell receptor (beta chain). The sample is drawn from a study of blood T cell repertoires in COVID-19. Study summary: COVID-19 samples from acute and convalescent phases originated in the United States, Italy and Spain.

From germline, CDR1 is GTSNPN and CDR2 SVGIG (reference sequence). After removal of 1 base from V and 10 bases from J, the junction contained 2 bases not matched to a gene. The CDR3 runs 13 residues. Study members were between roughly 18 and 100 years old and lived in 24 US regions. Recovered status applied to Cohort 3 donors who had two consecutive negative PCRs. It also applied to those with clearance or with symptom resolution. Under the authors' procedure: For nucleated cells, counts were estimated from reference gene primer amplification. Sequenced by immunoSEQ multiplex PCR; TCRdb stores in-frame clones only, minus some. The V and J calls and clone size are taken from that table; D and trimming were inferred from the DNA. The sample contains hundreds of thousands of clones, around 90% of which appear only once.

This sequence was found in a woman aged 45-65 years who had recovered from COVID-19. The chain uses TRBV30 and TRBJ2-1; TRBD2 agrees at 12 bases. Sequenced sample: PBMCs or T cells enriched from blood (not recorded which). The CDR3 DNA follows: TGTGCCTGGAGTGAGACTAGCGGGAGCGAGCAGTTCTTC. Amino acid sequence: CAWSETSGSEQFF.